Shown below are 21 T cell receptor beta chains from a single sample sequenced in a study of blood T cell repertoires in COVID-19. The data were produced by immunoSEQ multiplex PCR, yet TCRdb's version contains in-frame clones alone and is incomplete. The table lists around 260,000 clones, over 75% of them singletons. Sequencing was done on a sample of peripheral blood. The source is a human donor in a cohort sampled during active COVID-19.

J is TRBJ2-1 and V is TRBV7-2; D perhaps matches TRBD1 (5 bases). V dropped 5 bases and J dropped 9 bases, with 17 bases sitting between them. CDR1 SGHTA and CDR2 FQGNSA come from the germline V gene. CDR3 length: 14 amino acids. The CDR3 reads CASSRVLQGSEQFF. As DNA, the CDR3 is TGTGCCAGCAGCCGGGTACTTCAGGGCTCTGAGCAGTTCTTC.

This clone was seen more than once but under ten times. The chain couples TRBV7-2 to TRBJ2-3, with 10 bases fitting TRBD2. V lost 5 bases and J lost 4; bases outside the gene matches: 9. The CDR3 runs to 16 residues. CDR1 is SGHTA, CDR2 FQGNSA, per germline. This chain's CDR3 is CASSLQTSGLPDTQYF. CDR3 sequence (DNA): TGTGCCAGCAGCCTACAGACTAGCGGGCTTCCAGATACGCAGTATTTT.

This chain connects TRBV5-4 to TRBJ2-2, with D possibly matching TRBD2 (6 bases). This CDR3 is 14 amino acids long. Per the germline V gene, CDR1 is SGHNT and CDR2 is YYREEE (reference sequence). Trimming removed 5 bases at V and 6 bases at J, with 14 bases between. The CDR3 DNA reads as TGTGCCAGCAGTCATACCGGGACTTCCGGGGAGCTGTTTTTT. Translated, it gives CASSHTGTSGELFF.

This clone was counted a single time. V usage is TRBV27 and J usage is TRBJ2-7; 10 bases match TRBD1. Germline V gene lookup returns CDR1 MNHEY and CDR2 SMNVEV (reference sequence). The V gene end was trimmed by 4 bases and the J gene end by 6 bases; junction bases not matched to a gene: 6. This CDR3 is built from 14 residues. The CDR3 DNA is TGTGCCAGCAGTTCACGACAGGGGGCTAGCGAGCAGTACTTC. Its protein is CASSSRQGASEQYF.

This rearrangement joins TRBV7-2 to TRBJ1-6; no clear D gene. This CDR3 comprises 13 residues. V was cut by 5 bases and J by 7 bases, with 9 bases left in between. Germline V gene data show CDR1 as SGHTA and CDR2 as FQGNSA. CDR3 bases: TGTGCCAGCAGCCTGGAGATGAATTCACCCCTCCACTTT. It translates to CASSLEMNSPLHF.

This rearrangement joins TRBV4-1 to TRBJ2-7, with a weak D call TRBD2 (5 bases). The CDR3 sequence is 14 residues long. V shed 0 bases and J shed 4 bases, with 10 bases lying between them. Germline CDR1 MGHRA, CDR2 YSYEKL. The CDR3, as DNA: TGCGCCAGCAGCCAAGAGAGGGTTAATTACGAGCAGTACTTC. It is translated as CASSQERVNYEQYF.

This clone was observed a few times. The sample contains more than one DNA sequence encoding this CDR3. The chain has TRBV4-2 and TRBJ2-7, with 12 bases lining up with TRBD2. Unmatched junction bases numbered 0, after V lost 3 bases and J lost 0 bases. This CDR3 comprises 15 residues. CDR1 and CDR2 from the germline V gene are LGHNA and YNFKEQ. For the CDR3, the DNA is TGTGCCAGCAGCCAGGGACTAGCGGGCTCCTACGAGCAGTACTTC. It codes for CASSQGLAGSYEQYF.

The CDR3 DNA follows: TGTGCCAGCAGTTACCCCACGTCGGGACAAACAGTTCTATTTTATCGCGAGCAGTACTTC. It specifies CASSYPTSGQTVLFYREQYF. V and J are TRBV6-2 or TRBV6-3 and TRBJ2-7; D is possibly TRBD1 (6 bases). Germline CDR1 is MNHEY and CDR2 is SVGEGT. The ends were cut back, 2 bases at V and 6 bases at J, with 32 bases in the middle. There are 20 residues in the CDR3.

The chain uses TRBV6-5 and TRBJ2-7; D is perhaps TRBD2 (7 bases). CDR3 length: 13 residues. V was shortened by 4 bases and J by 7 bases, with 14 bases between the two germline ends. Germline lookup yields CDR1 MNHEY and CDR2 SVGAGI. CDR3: CASSLGGGREQYF. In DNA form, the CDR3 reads TGTGCCAGCAGTTTGGGCGGGGGCCGGGAGCAGTACTTC.

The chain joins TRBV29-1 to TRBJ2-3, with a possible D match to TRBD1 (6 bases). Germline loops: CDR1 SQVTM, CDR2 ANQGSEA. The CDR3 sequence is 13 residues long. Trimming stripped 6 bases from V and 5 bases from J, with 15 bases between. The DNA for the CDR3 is TGCAGCGTCTCCAGGGGTCTCGGAGATACGCAGTATTTT. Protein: CSVSRGLGDTQYF.

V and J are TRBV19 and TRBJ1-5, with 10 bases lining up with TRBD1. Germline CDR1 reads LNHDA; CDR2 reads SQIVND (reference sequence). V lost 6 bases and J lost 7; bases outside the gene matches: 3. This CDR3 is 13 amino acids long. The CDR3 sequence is CASSGTGDQPQHF. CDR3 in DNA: TGTGCCAGTAGCGGGACAGGGGACCAGCCCCAGCATTTT.

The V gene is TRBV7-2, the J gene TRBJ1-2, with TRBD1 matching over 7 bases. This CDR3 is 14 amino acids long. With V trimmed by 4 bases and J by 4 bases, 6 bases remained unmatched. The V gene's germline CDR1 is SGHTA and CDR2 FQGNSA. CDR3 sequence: CASSSVQGIYGYTF. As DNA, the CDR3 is TGTGCCAGCAGCTCCGTACAGGGGATCTATGGCTACACCTTC.

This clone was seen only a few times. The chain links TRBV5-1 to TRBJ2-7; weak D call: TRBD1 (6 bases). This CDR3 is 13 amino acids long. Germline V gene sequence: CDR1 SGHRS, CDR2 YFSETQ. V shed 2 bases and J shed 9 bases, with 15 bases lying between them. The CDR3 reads CASSLGQLEGQYF. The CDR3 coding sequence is TGCGCCAGCAGCTTAGGACAGCTGGAAGGGCAGTACTTC.

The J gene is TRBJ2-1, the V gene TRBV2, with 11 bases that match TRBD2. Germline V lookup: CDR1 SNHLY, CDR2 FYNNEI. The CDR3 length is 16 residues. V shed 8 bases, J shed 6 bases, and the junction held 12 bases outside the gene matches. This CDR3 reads CASALGLAGGGNEQFF. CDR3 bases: TGTGCCAGCGCCCTCGGTCTAGCGGGAGGTGGCAATGAGCAGTTCTTC.

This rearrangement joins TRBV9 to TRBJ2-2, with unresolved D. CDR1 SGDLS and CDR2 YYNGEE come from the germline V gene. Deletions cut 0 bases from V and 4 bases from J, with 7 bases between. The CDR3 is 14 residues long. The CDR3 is CASSVGQSTGELFF. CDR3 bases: TGTGCCAGCAGCGTAGGGCAGTCCACCGGGGAGCTGTTTTTT. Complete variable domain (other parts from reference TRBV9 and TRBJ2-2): DSGVTQTPKHLITATGQRVTLRCSPRSGDLSVYWYQQSLDQGLQFLIQYYNGEERAKGNILERFSAQQFPDLHSELNLSSLELGDSALYFCASSVGQSTGELFFGEGSRLTVL.

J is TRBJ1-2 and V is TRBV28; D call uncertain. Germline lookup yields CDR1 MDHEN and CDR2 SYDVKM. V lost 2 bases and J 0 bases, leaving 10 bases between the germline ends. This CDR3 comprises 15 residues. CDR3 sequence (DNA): TGTGCCAGCAGTTTAAGGTCCGGAGCTAACTATGGCTACACCTTC. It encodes CASSLRSGANYGYTF.

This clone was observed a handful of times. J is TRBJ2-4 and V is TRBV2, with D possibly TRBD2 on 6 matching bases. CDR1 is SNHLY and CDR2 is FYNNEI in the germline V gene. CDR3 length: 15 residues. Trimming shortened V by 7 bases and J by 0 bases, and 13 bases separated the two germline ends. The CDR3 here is CASKKGTLAKNIQYF. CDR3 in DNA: TGTGCCAGCAAGAAGGGGACTCTAGCCAAAAACATTCAGTACTTC.

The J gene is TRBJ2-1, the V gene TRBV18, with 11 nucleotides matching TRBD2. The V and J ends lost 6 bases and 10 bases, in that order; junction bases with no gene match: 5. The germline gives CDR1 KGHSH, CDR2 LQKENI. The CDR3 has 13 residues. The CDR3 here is CASSPGLAGEQFF. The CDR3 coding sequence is TGTGCCAGCTCCCCAGGACTAGCGGGCGAGCAGTTCTTC.

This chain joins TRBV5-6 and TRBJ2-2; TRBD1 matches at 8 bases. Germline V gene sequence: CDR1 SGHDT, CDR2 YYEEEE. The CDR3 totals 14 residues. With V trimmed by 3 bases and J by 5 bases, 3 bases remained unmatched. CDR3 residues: CASSWTGTTGELFF. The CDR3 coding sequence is TGTGCCAGCAGCTGGACAGGGACGACCGGGGAGCTGTTTTTT.

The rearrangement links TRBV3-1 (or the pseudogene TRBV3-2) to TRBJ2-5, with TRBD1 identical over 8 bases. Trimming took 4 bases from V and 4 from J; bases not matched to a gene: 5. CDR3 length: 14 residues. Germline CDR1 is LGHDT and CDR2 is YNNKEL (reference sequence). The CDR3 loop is CASSLGQGRETQYF. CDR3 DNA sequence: TGTGCCAGCAGCCTCGGACAGGGAAGAGAGACCCAGTACTTC.

The CDR3 is CASSFFTSGQETQYF. CDR3 DNA sequence: TGTGCCAGCAGTTTTTTCACTAGCGGACAAGAGACCCAGTACTTC. The gene calls are TRBV6-2 or TRBV6-3 and TRBJ2-5, with 8 bases matching TRBD2. The CDR3 consists of 15 residues. Germline V lookup: CDR1 MNHEY, CDR2 SVGEGT. The ends lost 4 bases at V and 2 bases at J; junction bases unmatched: 6.